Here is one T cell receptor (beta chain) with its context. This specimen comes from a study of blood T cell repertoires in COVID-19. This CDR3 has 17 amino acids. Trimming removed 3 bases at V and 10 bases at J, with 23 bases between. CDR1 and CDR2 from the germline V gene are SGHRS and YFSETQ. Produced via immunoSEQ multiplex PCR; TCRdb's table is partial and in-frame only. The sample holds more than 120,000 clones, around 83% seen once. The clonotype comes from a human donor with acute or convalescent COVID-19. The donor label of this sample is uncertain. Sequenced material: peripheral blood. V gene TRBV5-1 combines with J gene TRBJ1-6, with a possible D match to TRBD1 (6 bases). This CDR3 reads CASSSGPGGAGPSPLHF. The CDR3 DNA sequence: TGCGCCAGCAGCTCCGGGCCGGGGGGCGCGGGTCCCTCACCCCTCCACTTT.